This TCR beta chain was identified during a study of T cell responses to AZD1222 COVID-19 vaccine. Produced via immunoSEQ multiplex PCR; TCRdb's table is partial and in-frame only. The sample yields 150,000 to 200,000 clones, just over 90% seen once. As for this clone: Its specificity is unknown.

Germline CDR1 reads ENHRY; CDR2 reads SYGVKD. The CDR3 runs to 14 residues. Losses at the gene ends were 5 bases for V and 2 bases for J; bases not matched to a gene: 4. Findings of the study overall: Possibly, clonal diversity was underestimated; donors were largely white British and included more females.

The V and J genes are TRBV10-3 and TRBJ2-7, with 9 bases fitting TRBD1. Material: peripheral blood, obtained on day 0 of AZD1222 vaccination. This TCR was recovered from an adult in good health. The CDR3 loop is CAISPGQGPYEQYF. The CDR3, as DNA: TGTGCCATCAGTCCGGGACAGGGCCCCTACGAGCAGTACTTC.